A single sample gave rise to the 8 T cell receptor beta chains below, sequenced in a study of T cell clonality in common variable immunodeficiency. Antigen specificity for these receptors is unknown. The study, taken as a whole, reports: In common variable immunodeficiency, TCR beta chains reportedly carried fewer deletions and N-nucleotide insertions.

Assay used: immunoSEQ multiplex PCR; TCRdb lists only in-frame clones, some missing. This sample includes about 33,000 clones with no singletons; its ten biggest clones take up about 6.1%. The specimen was peripheral blood mononuclear cells. The receptors originated from a human donor with common variable immunodeficiency.

Note on this clone: The read falls 3 residues short of the CDR3 end, and the missing part is taken from the germline J gene. The rearrangement joins TRBV19 to TRBJ2-5, with D unresolved. Trimming took 4 bases from V and 1 from J, leaving 10 bases between them. CDR3 length: 14 residues. CDR1 and CDR2 from the germline V gene are LNHDA and SQIVND (reference sequence). The CDR3 bases that were read are TGTGCCAGTAGTAGAAAGAGCTTCCAAGAGACC. Protein: CASSRKSFQET. The CDR3 in its entirety is CASSRKSFQETQYF.

As concerns this clone: The read halts 3 residues ahead of the CDR3 end, with the missing end drawn from the germline J gene. This chain uses TRBV7-3 with TRBJ2-1, with 10 bases aligning to TRBD2. CDR1 is SGHTA and CDR2 is FQGTGA in the germline V gene. The CDR3 length is 17 residues. After removal of 3 bases from V and 7 bases from J, the junction contained 12 bases not matched to a gene. The covered CDR3 bases are TGTGCCAGCAGCTTTGGGGGGCTAGCGGGGGCCAGGAATGAG. It translates to CASSFGGLAGARNE. The entire CDR3 protein is CASSFGGLAGARNEQFF.

Turning to this clone: The read gets to within 3 residues of the CDR3 end, and the germline J gene fills in the rest. V gene TRBV20-1 combines with J gene TRBJ2-5, with TRBD2 matching 13 bases. The CDR3 loop spans 15 amino acids. Trimming cost V 2 bases and J 5 bases; bases outside gene matches: 5. The germline V gene encodes CDR1 DFQATT and CDR2 SNEGSKA (reference sequence). The CDR3 here is CSARRTSGGYETQYF. CDR3 DNA (partial): TGCAGTGCTAGAAGGACTAGCGGGGGCTATGAGACC.

This clone was detected only a few times. Read coverage stops 3 residues before the CDR3 terminus; the germline J gene supplies the remainder. V usage is TRBV19 and J usage is TRBJ2-1; 11 bases match TRBD2. The length of the CDR3 is 17 residues. V trimming: 0 bases; J trimming: 2 bases; junction bases outside the gene matches: 3. The V gene's germline CDR1 is LNHDA and CDR2 SQIVND (reference sequence). The sequenced part of the CDR3 DNA is TGTGCCAGTAGTATAGAGAGACTAGCGGGGACCTACAATGAG. This encodes CASSIERLAGTYNE. The entire CDR3 protein is CASSIERLAGTYNEQFF.

This clone was picked up many times. The read halts 3 residues ahead of the CDR3 end, with the missing end drawn from the germline J gene. The chain is built from TRBV11-2 and TRBJ1-3; D not resolved. This CDR3 is built from 14 residues. V gave up 7 bases and J gave up 0 bases, with 10 bases separating them. Germline values: CDR1 SGHAT, CDR2 FQNNGV. The part of the CDR3 DNA that was read is TGTGCCAGCACCAGCGAGAGCTCTGGAAACACC. Residues: CASTSESSGNT. Given in full, the CDR3 is CASTSESSGNTIYF.

This clone was picked up many times. The read terminates 3 residues before the CDR3 end, so the remaining end is supplied by the germline J gene. The gene calls are TRBV20-1 and TRBJ2-5; 11 bases map to TRBD2. The CDR3 spans 15 residues. With 7 bases clipped from V and 1 base from J, the junction kept 8 bases outside the gene matches. Per the germline V gene, CDR1 is DFQATT and CDR2 is SNEGSKA (reference sequence). CDR3 sequence reads: CSGGPSGGRQETQYF. CDR3 DNA (partial): TGCAGTGGCGGACCTAGCGGGGGGCGCCAAGAGACC.

This clone came up many times. The read stops 3 residues short of the end of the CDR3; the missing end is completed from the germline J gene. The gene calls are TRBV30 and TRBJ1-1, with 8 bases fitting TRBD1. The CDR3 totals 15 residues. The V and J ends lost 0 bases and 4 bases, in that order; junction bases with no gene match: 7. Looked up from germline, CDR1 is GTSNPN and CDR2 is SVGIG (reference sequence). The CDR3 loop is CAWSVRTGMATEAFF. The covered CDR3 bases are TGTGCCTGGAGTGTTCGGACAGGGATGGCCACTGAA.

This clone has a handful of counts. The read terminates 3 residues ahead of where the CDR3 ends, so the germline J gene completes it. The rearrangement uses TRBV18 and TRBJ1-5, with D perhaps matching TRBD1 (5 bases). With 6 bases removed from V and 7 bases from J, the gap between germline ends came to 13 bases. The CDR3 is 13 residues long. CDR1 KGHSH and CDR2 LQKENI come from the germline V gene. Incomplete CDR3 DNA: TGTGCCAGCTCCGGAGGGGAGTGGCAGCCC. Residues: CASSGGEWQP. The CDR3 in full is CASSGGEWQPQHF.